This entry lists 11 T cell receptor beta chains sequenced from one sample in a study of cytomegalovirus exposure and HLA in healthy donors. The primer mix had 60 Vbeta and 13 Jbeta primers. Assay used: immunoSEQ multiplex PCR; TCRdb lists only in-frame clones, some missing. The data hold under 150,000 clones, with 65% to 90% observed a single time. The sample was PBMCs. The receptors originated from a girl aged 2 to 9 in good health and CMV-seronegative.

The rearrangement uses TRBV5-1 and TRBJ2-5; TRBD1 is a possible D gene (6 bases). The DNA end favors TRBJ2-7, so the J call may be wrong. This CDR3 has 19 residues. Germline V CDR1 and CDR2: SGHRS, YFSETQ. This chain's CDR3 is CASSYPRVDRSDVSYEQYF. CDR3 coding DNA: TGCGCCAGCAGCTATCCACGAGTAGACAGGTCCGATGTATCCTACGAGCAGTACTTC.

The gene calls are TRBV11-2 and TRBJ2-1, with TRBD2 matching over 9 bases. The J segment lost 9 bases and the V segment lost 2 bases, leaving 5 bases of the junction unmatched. CDR1 and CDR2 from the germline V gene are SGHAT and FQNNGV. CDR3 length: 14 residues. The CDR3 nucleotides read TGTGCCAGCAGCTTACGGGCTAGCGGGACTGAGCAGTTCTTC. Translating it yields CASSLRASGTEQFF.

The chain combines TRBV6-1 with TRBJ2-1, with 10 bases matching TRBD1. This CDR3 spans 14 amino acids. J was trimmed by 6 bases and V by 8 bases; bases with no gene match: 7. CDR1 is MNHNS and CDR2 is SASEGT in the germline V gene. The CDR3 here is CASCNGQGGNEQFF. DNA of the CDR3: TGTGCCAGCTGTAATGGACAGGGGGGCAATGAGCAGTTCTTC.

The chain employs TRBV18 and TRBJ1-1; 9 nucleotides match TRBD1. V gave up 3 bases and J gave up 1 base; unmatched junction bases: 3. CDR1 is KGHSH, CDR2 LQKENI, per germline. This CDR3 spans 15 amino acids. For the CDR3, the DNA is TGTGCCAGCTCACCCCGGACAGGGGAGAACACTGAAGCTTTCTTT. Its translation: CASSPRTGENTEAFF.

The chain joins TRBV4-2 to TRBJ1-4; TRBD1 might be the D (6 bases). The V end lost 1 base, the J end lost 3 bases, and 18 bases lay between the germline ends. CDR3 length: 18 amino acids. The germline gives CDR1 LGHNA, CDR2 YNFKEQ. The CDR3: CASSQGGGQNIANEKLFF. The DNA for the CDR3 is TGTGCCAGCAGCCAAGGGGGGGGACAAAACATAGCTAATGAAAAACTGTTTTTT.

The chain recombines TRBV10-3 with TRBJ2-3; a possible D gene is TRBD1 (5 bases). V was pared by 4 bases and J by 0 bases, with 8 bases between. Germline values: CDR1 ENHRY, CDR2 SYGVKD. The CDR3 totals 14 residues. CDR3 DNA: TGTGCCATCAGTGGGGGCGGCAGCACAGATACGCAGTATTTT. Translation gives CAISGGGSTDTQYF.

This clone has only one observation. The chain recombines TRBV19 with TRBJ2-3; possibly TRBD2 for D (5 bases). The germline V gene encodes CDR1 LNHDA and CDR2 SQIVND (reference sequence). The CDR3 is 18 residues long. The V and J ends lost 8 bases and 1 base respectively, with 25 bases between them. CDR3 residues: CASAGPRPPVRGTDTQYF. The CDR3 bases are TGTGCCAGTGCCGGCCCCCGGCCCCCAGTGAGGGGCACAGATACGCAGTATTTT.

The CDR3 region is CASGRTASSYGYTF. Written as DNA, the CDR3 is TGTGCCAGCGGACGGACAGCCTCAAGCTATGGCTACACCTTC. This chain uses TRBV2 with TRBJ1-2; D might be TRBD1 (6 bases). The CDR3 totals 14 residues. Germline V CDR1 and CDR2: SNHLY, FYNNEI. The V gene lost 8 bases and the J gene lost 4 bases, with 17 bases spanning the gap.

This clone was observed a single time. The CDR3 loop is CASRTSGSSGELFF. CDR3 DNA: TGTGCCAGCAGGACTAGCGGGAGTTCCGGGGAGCTGTTTTTT. The J gene is TRBJ2-2, the V gene TRBV4-2, with 12 bases aligning to TRBD2. J lost 6 bases, V lost 6 bases, and 2 bases had no gene match. The germline V gene has CDR1 LGHNA and CDR2 YNFKEQ. CDR3 size: 14 residues.

The chain recombines TRBV6-1 with TRBJ2-3, with 9 positions matching TRBD2. CDR1 is MNHNS, CDR2 SASEGT, per germline. V gave up 4 bases and J gave up 3 bases; unmatched junction bases: 8. This CDR3 spans 16 amino acids. The CDR3 is CASSGRLSGRTDTQYF. The CDR3 coding sequence is TGTGCCAGCAGTGGCCGCCTGAGCGGGAGGACAGATACGCAGTATTTT.

The J gene is TRBJ2-2, the V gene TRBV2; D unclear. The CDR3 runs 13 residues. CDR1 and CDR2 from the germline V gene are SNHLY and FYNNEI. Deletions cut 2 bases from V and 8 bases from J, with 9 bases between. CDR3 nucleotide sequence: TGTGCCAGCAGTGAACCGAACGGGGGGGAGCTGTTTTTT. It translates to CASSEPNGGELFF.